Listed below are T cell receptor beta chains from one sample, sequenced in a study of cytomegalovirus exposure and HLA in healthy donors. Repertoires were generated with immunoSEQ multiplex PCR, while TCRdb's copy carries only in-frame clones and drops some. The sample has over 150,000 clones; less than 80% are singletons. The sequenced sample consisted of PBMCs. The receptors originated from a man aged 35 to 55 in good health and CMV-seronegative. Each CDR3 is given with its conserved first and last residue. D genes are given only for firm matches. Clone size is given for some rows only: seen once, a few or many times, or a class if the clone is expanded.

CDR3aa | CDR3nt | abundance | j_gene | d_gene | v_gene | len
CASSVAGSQETQYF | TGTGCCAGCAGCGTAGCGGGAAGCCAAGAGACCCAGTACTTC | - | TRBJ2-5 | - | TRBV9 | 14
CASSRNAAQGGGQYF | TGTGCCAGCTCACGGAACGCCGCACAGGGCGGGGGGCAGTACTTC | - | TRBJ2-4 | TRBD2 | TRBV18 | 15
CASSYSKSDEQFF | TGTGCCAGCAGTTACTCGAAAAGCGATGAGCAGTTCTTC | - | TRBJ2-1 | - | TRBV6-6 | 13
CASSFLATSPYEQYF | TGTGCCAGCAGCTTCTTGGCCACGTCCCCCTACGAGCAGTACTTC | few | TRBJ2-7 | - | TRBV7-9 | 15
CASSLFGATNEKLFF | TGTGCCAGCAGTTTATTTGGAGCAACTAATGAAAAACTGTTTTTT | - | TRBJ1-4 | - | TRBV27 | 15
CASSLGTGTTQGRGYTF | TGTGCCAGCAGCTTAGGCACAGGGACTACCCAGGGTCGTGGCTACACCTTC | once | TRBJ1-2 | - | TRBV5-4 | 17
CASSYSGSYGYTF | TGTGCCAGCAGTTACTCGGGGAGCTATGGCTACACCTTC | - | TRBJ1-2 | - | TRBV6-5 | 13
CASSETGGANVLTF | TGTGCCAGCAGTGAAACGGGGGGGGCCAACGTCCTGACTTTC | - | TRBJ2-6 | - | TRBV6-1 | 14
CASSGGTRNEQFF | TGTGCCAGCAGTGGTGGGACTAGGAATGAGCAGTTCTTC | - | TRBJ2-1 | TRBD2 | TRBV6-6 | 13
CASSPGSLAKNIQYF | TGTGCCAGCAGCCCGGGGTCCTTAGCCAAAAACATTCAGTACTTC | - | TRBJ2-4 | - | TRBV5-6 | 15
CASSYQRQGMNTEAFF | TGTGCCAGCAGTTACCAACGACAGGGGATGAACACTGAAGCTTTCTTT | - | TRBJ1-1 | TRBD1 | TRBV6-6 | 16
CASSPLTGGGTEAFF | TGTGCCAGCAGTCCCCTTACGGGAGGGGGCACTGAAGCTTTCTTT | - | TRBJ1-1 | - | TRBV6-1 | 15
CASRSTSGGFQETQYF | TGCGCCAGCAGATCTACTAGCGGGGGGTTCCAAGAGACCCAGTACTTC | - | TRBJ2-5 | TRBD2 | TRBV4-1 | 16
CSSRLACRPRDGCNQPQHF | TGTTCCAGCAGACTCGCGTGTCGTCCCAGGGATGGGTGCAATCAGCCCCAGCATTTT | - | TRBJ1-5 | - | TRBV7-9 | 19
CASSSGSTGRNTEAFF | TGTGCCAGCAGCTCGGGTTCGACAGGAAGGAACACTGAAGCTTTCTTT | few | TRBJ1-1 | - | TRBV5-4 | 16
CAWRQGPGNTIYF | TGTGCCTGGAGACAGGGCCCTGGAAACACCATATATTTT | - | TRBJ1-3 | - | TRBV30 | 13
CASSQAIGGDAFF | TGTGCCAGCAGCCAAGCTATAGGGGGCGACGCTTTCTTT | - | TRBJ1-1 | TRBD1 | TRBV14 | 13
CAWSALAGSGSGELFF | TGTGCCTGGAGTGCGCTAGCGGGGAGTGGGTCCGGGGAGCTGTTTTTT | - | TRBJ2-2 | TRBD2 | TRBV30 | 16
CASSLGQGGHVQYF | TGTGCCAGCAGCTTAGGACAGGGTGGGCATGTGCAGTACTTC | - | TRBJ2-5 | - | TRBV13 | 14
CAWIRGTGVLGETQYF | TGTGCCTGGATCCGAGGGACAGGGGTTTTGGGGGAGACCCAGTACTTC | - | TRBJ2-5 | TRBD1 | TRBV30 | 16
CASSLPTGRGYTF | TGTGCCAGCAGTTTACCGACAGGGCGTGGCTACACCTTC | - | TRBJ1-2 | TRBD1 | TRBV27 | 13
CASSQRQGLEGNTIYF | TGTGCCAGCAGCCAACGACAGGGATTGGAAGGAAACACCATATATTTT | - | TRBJ1-3 | TRBD1 | TRBV5-4 | 16
CASNWGRRGGTGELFF | TGCGCCAGCAATTGGGGTCGGCGGGGGGGCACCGGGGAGCTGTTTTTT | - | TRBJ2-2 | TRBD2 | TRBV10-2 | 16
CASSLVWASNTEAFF | TGCGCCAGCAGCTTGGTGTGGGCCTCAAACACTGAAGCTTTCTTT | - | TRBJ1-1 | - | TRBV5-1 | 15
CASSIGDRYNEKLFF | TGTGCCTCCTCGATAGGGGACAGATATAATGAAAAACTGTTTTTT | - | TRBJ1-4 | TRBD1 | TRBV30 | 15
CASSPPVRRETF | TGTGCCAGCTCACCTCCGGTGAGGCGGGAGACCTTC | few | TRBJ1-2 | - | TRBV18 | 12
CAPSPGQEARGTQYF | TGTGCCCCGAGCCCCGGACAGGAGGCTCGGGGTACGCAGTATTTT | - | TRBJ2-3 | TRBD1 | TRBV30 | 15
CAWRGDRTYEQYF | TGTGCCTGGAGGGGGGACAGGACCTACGAGCAGTACTTC | - | TRBJ2-7 | TRBD1 | TRBV30 | 13